A selection of T cell receptor beta chains follows, all from one sample in a study of blood T cell repertoires in COVID-19. The repertoire was sequenced with immunoSEQ multiplex PCR; TCRdb's copy has only in-frame clones and lacks some. In the table there are approximately 230,000 clones, roughly 84% of which are singletons. The specimen was peripheral blood. The receptors were sampled from a man aged 25-45 years with active or convalescent COVID-19. Each CDR3 is given with its conserved first and last residue. The D gene is left open where the match is weak. Rows may omit the clone size; those that give it use once, few, many or a size class.

j_call	clone_size	v_call	d_call	cdr3_nt	cdr3_aa
TRBJ2-5	once	TRBV5-6	TRBD2	TGTGCCAGCAGCTTGGTCGGGACTAACCAAGAGACCCAGTACTTC	CASSLVGTNQETQYF
TRBJ2-3	.	TRBV5-4	.	TGTGCCACCTGGACTTCTACCGTCTCAGATACGCAGTATTTT	CATWTSTVSDTQYF
TRBJ1-4	.	TRBV10-3	TRBD1	TGTGCCATCAGTACAGGGGGCCAACTGTTTTTT	CAISTGGQLFF
TRBJ2-1	.	TRBV30	.	TGTGCCTGGAGCCCGGAGCAGTTCTTC	CAWSPEQFF
TRBJ2-1	.	TRBV6-5	TRBD1	TGTGCCAGTAGGGACAGGGGATTGGGGAATGAGCAGTTCTTC	CASRDRGLGNEQFF
TRBJ2-7	.	TRBV7-8	TRBD2	TGTGCCAGCAGCGATCAGCGGGGGGGCAGCGAGCAGTACTTC	CASSDQRGGSEQYF
TRBJ2-7	.	TRBV15	.	TGTGCCACCAGCAGTTCCCCCCGTCAGGGGTCCTACGAGCAGTACTTC	CATSSSPRQGSYEQYF
TRBJ2-3	.	TRBV5-6	.	TGTGCCAGCAGCTGGGGGCTACGCGGGAGCACAGATACGCAGTATTTT	CASSWGLRGSTDTQYF
TRBJ1-2	.	TRBV7-2	.	TGTGCCAGCAGCTTAGATAGTTCTAACTATGGCTACACCTTC	CASSLDSSNYGYTF
TRBJ1-2	.	TRBV7-2	.	TGTGCCAGCAGCTTAGCTCTCGGACAACGACTTGGCTACACCTTC	CASSLALGQRLGYTF
TRBJ1-2	few	TRBV27	.	TGTGCCAGCAGGTTGACAGGCTCTAACTATGGCTACACCTTC	CASRLTGSNYGYTF
TRBJ2-7	.	TRBV6-1	TRBD1	TGTGCCAGCAGTGAAGCACCCCCAGGGACAGGGGGGACCTACGAGCAGTACTTC	CASSEAPPGTGGTYEQYF
TRBJ2-7	.	TRBV3-1/TRBV3-2	TRBD1	TGTGCCAGCAGCCATTTCGGACAGGGATACGAGCAGTACTTC	CASSHFGQGYEQYF
TRBJ1-1	.	TRBV6-6	.	TGTGCCAGCAGTGCCCAGCAGGGTCCGGCTTTCTTT	CASSAQQGPAFF
TRBJ2-3	.	TRBV18	TRBD1	TGTGCCAGCTCACCGGACAGGGTCACAGATACGCAGTATTTT	CASSPDRVTDTQYF
TRBJ1-6	.	TRBV28	TRBD1	TGTGCCAGCTGGGGGACAGGGAGGGTAAATTCACCCCTCCACTTT	CASWGTGRVNSPLHF
TRBJ2-7	few	TRBV10-3	.	TGTGCCATCAGTGGTGGAGGGGCAGGCTTTTACGAGCAGTACTTC	CAISGGGAGFYEQYF
TRBJ2-1	.	TRBV19	TRBD2	TGTGCCAGTAGTATTGGACTAGCCGGCAATGAGCAGTTCTTC	CASSIGLAGNEQFF
TRBJ1-1	.	TRBV12-3/TRBV12-4	.	TGTGCCAGCAGTTCTCAGGTTGGTGAAGCTTTCTTT	CASSSQVGEAFF
TRBJ1-2	.	TRBV12-3/TRBV12-4	.	TGTGCCAGCCGCCTGGGCAGGGCCTATGGCTACACCTTC	CASRLGRAYGYTF
TRBJ1-6	once	TRBV10-2	TRBD1	TGCGCCAGCAGTGACAGGGACAGGGTAGAATCCTATAATTCACCCCTCCACTTT	CASSDRDRVESYNSPLHF
TRBJ2-3	few	TRBV5-6	.	TGTGCCAGCAGCTTGGACAGGGTAGGAACAGATACGCAGTATTTT	CASSLDRVGTDTQYF
TRBJ1-5	.	TRBV7-7	.	TGTGCCAGCAGCTTACCCCAGGGGCCGAGGCAGCCCCAGCATTTT	CASSLPQGPRQPQHF
TRBJ2-7	.	TRBV6-5	.	TGTGCCAGCACCCCCCCGGACAGAAACTACGAGCAGTACTTC	CASTPPDRNYEQYF
TRBJ1-4	.	TRBV15	.	TGTGCCACCAGCTTACGACGGGGGGTAAATGAAAAACTGTTTTTT	CATSLRRGVNEKLFF
TRBJ1-3	.	TRBV4-1	TRBD1	TGCGCCAGCAGCCTTACGACAGGGGAGAGATACACCATATATTTT	CASSLTTGERYTIYF
TRBJ2-1	.	TRBV7-2	TRBD2	TGTGCCAGCACCGATTATGGGAGCGCGGGGGATGAGCAGTTCTTC	CASTDYGSAGDEQFF
TRBJ1-1	.	TRBV30	TRBD1	TGTGCCTCGAGACAGGGTAGAAACACTGAAGCTTTCTTT	CASRQGRNTEAFF
TRBJ1-2	.	TRBV28	.	TGTGCCAGCACCAGGTCGGGGGGCGGGTATGGCTACACCTTC	CASTRSGGGYGYTF
TRBJ1-5	.	TRBV7-2	.	TGTGCCAGCAGCTCCCGGACAGCCCAGCCCCAGCATTTT	CASSSRTAQPQHF
TRBJ1-4	.	TRBV18	.	TGTGCCAGCTCACCTCAACAGGGAACTAATGAAAAACTGTTTTTT	CASSPQQGTNEKLFF
TRBJ1-5	.	TRBV27	TRBD1	TGTGCCAGCAGTCCGGCACTCGGGACAGATAGCCAGCCCCAGCATTTT	CASSPALGTDSQPQHF
TRBJ2-3	.	TRBV5-6	.	TGTGCCAGCAGCTTAGGCAGGGGCACAGATACGCAGTATTTT	CASSLGRGTDTQYF
TRBJ1-3	.	TRBV7-9	TRBD1	TGTGCCAGCAGCCCGGGACAGGGGATAAGCTCTGGAAACACCATATATTTT	CASSPGQGISSGNTIYF
TRBJ1-1	.	TRBV7-2	.	TGTGCCAGCAGCCACGGACAGAACACTGAAGCTTTCTTT	CASSHGQNTEAFF
TRBJ2-2	.	TRBV4-2	TRBD1	TGTGCCAGCAGCAGGACAGGGGACATGAACACCGGGGAGCTGTTTTTT	CASSRTGDMNTGELFF
TRBJ2-1	.	TRBV30	.	TGTGCCTGTCCCACCCGGGGAGCCTACAATGAGCAGTTCTTC	CACPTRGAYNEQFF
TRBJ2-3	.	TRBV10-3	.	TGTGCCATCATGGGGTCCGGGATGACTAGCACAGATACGCAGTATTTT	CAIMGSGMTSTDTQYF
TRBJ2-1	once	TRBV7-9	.	TGTGCCAGCAGCTCCCGCCGGTATAGCTCCTACAATGAGCAGTTCTTC	CASSSRRYSSYNEQFF
TRBJ1-2	.	TRBV3-1/TRBV3-2	.	TGTGCCAGCAGCCAAGTGATTGGGGCGAGCTATGGCTACACCTTC	CASSQVIGASYGYTF
TRBJ2-5	.	TRBV7-2	.	TGTGCCAGCAGCTTATCAGGGGGGTACGAGACCCAGTACTTC	CASSLSGGYETQYF
TRBJ2-3	.	TRBV5-4	.	TGTGCCAGCAGCTTGGTCAGTTCCGGGGTGGGCTCAGATACGCAGTATTTT	CASSLVSSGVGSDTQYF
TRBJ2-2	once	TRBV10-1	.	TGCGCCAGCAGTGAGCCACAGGCAGGCGGCACCGGGGAGCTGTTTTTT	CASSEPQAGGTGELFF
TRBJ2-1	.	TRBV5-4	TRBD1	TGTGCCAGCAGCTTGGTGACAGGGTATGAGCAGTTCTTC	CASSLVTGYEQFF
TRBJ1-1	.	TRBV11-2	.	TGTGCCAGCAGCTTAACTAGTGGGCGAAGCACTGAAGCTTTCTTT	CASSLTSGRSTEAFF
TRBJ1-2	.	TRBV5-4	.	TGTGCCAGCAGCCTGGAGGGGGCTAACTATGGCTACACCTTC	CASSLEGANYGYTF
TRBJ2-7	.	TRBV5-5	TRBD1	TGTGCCAGCAGCTTGATGCGGCCAGGGGGCGAGCAGTACTTC	CASSLMRPGGEQYF
TRBJ1-1	.	TRBV5-4	.	TGTGCCAGCAGCTTGCGGGGATTGAACACTGAAGCTTTCTTT	CASSLRGLNTEAFF
TRBJ1-2	.	TRBV20-1	.	TGCAGTGCTAGTTACAGGGCTAACTATGGCTACACCTTC	CSASYRANYGYTF
TRBJ2-7	once	TRBV7-2	.	TGTGCCAGCAGCCCCCAATACGAGCAGTACTTC	CASSPQYEQYF
TRBJ1-4	.	TRBV5-8	TRBD1	TGTGCCAGCAGCTTGGGGGCAGGGGGTCTCACTAATGAAAAACTGTTTTTT	CASSLGAGGLTNEKLFF
TRBJ2-5	.	TRBV20-1	.	TGCAGTACCCCGGGGGTAGAGACCCAGTACTTC	CSTPGVETQYF
TRBJ2-1	few	TRBV7-3	.	TGTGCCAGCAGCTTAGCGGCTGGTTCAGAGCAGTTCTTC	CASSLAAGSEQFF
TRBJ1-2	.	TRBV5-4	.	TGTGCCAGCAGCTTGGCTCGGAGGGTAGGGGATGGCTACACCTTC	CASSLARRVGDGYTF
TRBJ2-5	few	TRBV4-3	TRBD2	TGCGCCAGCAGCCAAGATCTCGGGCTAGCGGGGGGGCCGGTGGAGACCCAGTACTTC	CASSQDLGLAGGPVETQYF
TRBJ2-5	few	TRBV29-1	TRBD1	TGCAGCGTCCGCGGACAGGGAGTGCGGGAGACCCAGTACTTC	CSVRGQGVRETQYF
TRBJ2-1	.	TRBV2	TRBD2	TGTGCCAGCAGTGAAGCCACCTCAGGACTAGGGGATGAGCAGTTCTTC	CASSEATSGLGDEQFF